This T cell receptor (beta chain) is drawn from a study of blood T cell repertoires in COVID-19. Study as a whole: PBMCs, B-cell-depleted T cells, or T cells were the source of the cDNA or gDNA that made up the material.

CDR1 and CDR2 from the germline V gene are SGDLS and YYNGEE. The CDR3 spans 11 residues. J lost 6 bases, V lost 7 bases, and 4 bases had no gene match. Participants were aged about 18 to 90 years from approximately 25 US areas. Original handling: Amplification of reference gene primers was used by the study to estimate nucleated cell counts. Profiling relied on immunoSEQ multiplex PCR, and the TCRdb table lists in-frame clones only, not all of them. The DNA was the basis for D and trimming; V, J and clone size are from that table. The data show a few hundred thousand clones, approximately 90% seen once.

The sequence was collected from a man aged 18 to 29 who had recovered from COVID-19. This chain connects TRBV9 to TRBJ2-7, with 7 nucleotides matching TRBD2. The specimen sequenced was PBMCs or T cells enriched from blood (not recorded which). The CDR3, as DNA: TGTGCCAGCGCGGGGGAGGGCGAGCAGTACTTC. Protein: CASAGEGEQYF.